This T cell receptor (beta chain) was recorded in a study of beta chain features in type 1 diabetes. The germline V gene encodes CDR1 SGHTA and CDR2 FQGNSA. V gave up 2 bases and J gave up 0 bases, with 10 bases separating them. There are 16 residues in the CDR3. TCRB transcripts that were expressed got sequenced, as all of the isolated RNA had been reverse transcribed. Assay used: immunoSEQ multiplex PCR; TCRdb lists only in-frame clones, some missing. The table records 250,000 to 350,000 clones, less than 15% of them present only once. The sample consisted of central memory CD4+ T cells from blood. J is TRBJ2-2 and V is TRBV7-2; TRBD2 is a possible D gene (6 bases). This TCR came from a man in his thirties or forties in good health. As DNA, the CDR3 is TGTGCCAGCAGCTTATGGGGGACTGCGAACACCGGGGAGCTGTTTTTT. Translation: CASSLWGTANTGELFF.